The clone carrying this T cell receptor (beta chain) was seen only a few times. Its antigen is still unknown. The data derive from a study of cytomegalovirus exposure and HLA in healthy donors. Use of 60 Vbeta and 13 Jbeta primers characterized the PCR. Sequenced by immunoSEQ multiplex PCR; TCRdb stores in-frame clones only, minus some. The table includes about 110,000 clones, roughly four fifths detected once. V lost 3 bases to trimming and J lost 0 bases; unmatched junction nucleotides: 5. CDR3 length equals 16 residues. Germline CDR1 reads SGHDT; CDR2 reads YYEEEE. Points from the study as a whole: Cytomegalovirus association was assigned to approximately 160 TCR beta chains. In a later analysis, HLA-C alleles had the fewest associated TCRs, DRB1 alleles the most. A later analysis linked a missense DCLRE1C variant to TCR beta V- and J-gene trimming.

The sample taken for sequencing was PBMCs. The chain is built from TRBV5-6 and TRBJ2-4; 8 nucleotides match TRBD2. This clonotype was obtained from a woman between 45 and 60 years old in good health and CMV-seropositive. The CDR3 bases are TGTGCCAGCAGCTCGGGAGCGGGAGTAGCCAAAAACATTCAGTACTTC. Protein product: CASSSGAGVAKNIQYF.